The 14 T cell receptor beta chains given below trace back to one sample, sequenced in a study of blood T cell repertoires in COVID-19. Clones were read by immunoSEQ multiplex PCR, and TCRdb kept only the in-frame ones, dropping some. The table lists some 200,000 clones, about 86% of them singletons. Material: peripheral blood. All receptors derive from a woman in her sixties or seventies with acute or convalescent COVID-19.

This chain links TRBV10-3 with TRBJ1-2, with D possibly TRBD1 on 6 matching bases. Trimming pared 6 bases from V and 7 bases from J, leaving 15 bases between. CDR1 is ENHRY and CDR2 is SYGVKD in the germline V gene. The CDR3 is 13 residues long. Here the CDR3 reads CAIREGGLSGYTF. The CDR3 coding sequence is TGTGCCATCAGGGAAGGGGGATTAAGTGGCTACACCTTC.

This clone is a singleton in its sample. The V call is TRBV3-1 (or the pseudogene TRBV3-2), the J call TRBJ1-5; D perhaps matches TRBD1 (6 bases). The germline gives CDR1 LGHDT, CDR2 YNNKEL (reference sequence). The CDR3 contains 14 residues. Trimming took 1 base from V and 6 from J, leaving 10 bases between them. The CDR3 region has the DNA TGTGCCAGCAGCCAAGGTGGGGGGGCTCAGCCCCAGCATTTT. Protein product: CASSQGGGAQPQHF.

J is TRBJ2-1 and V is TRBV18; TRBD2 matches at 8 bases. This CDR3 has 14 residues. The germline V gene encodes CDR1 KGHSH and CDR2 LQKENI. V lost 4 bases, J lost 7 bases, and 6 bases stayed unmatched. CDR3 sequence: CASSLGGGPNEQFF. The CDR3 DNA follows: TGTGCCAGCTCACTCGGGGGGGGACCAAATGAGCAGTTCTTC.

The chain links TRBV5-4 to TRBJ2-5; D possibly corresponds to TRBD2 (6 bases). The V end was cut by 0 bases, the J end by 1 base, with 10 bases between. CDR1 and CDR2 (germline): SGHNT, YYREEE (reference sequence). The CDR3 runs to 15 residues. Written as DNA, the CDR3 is TGTGCCAGCAGCTTGGTTGCCGGGGGCCAAGAGACCCAGTACTTC. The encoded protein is CASSLVAGGQETQYF.

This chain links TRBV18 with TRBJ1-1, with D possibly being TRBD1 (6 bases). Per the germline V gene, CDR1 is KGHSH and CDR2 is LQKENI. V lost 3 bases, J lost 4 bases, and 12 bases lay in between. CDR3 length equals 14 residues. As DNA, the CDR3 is TGTGCCAGCTCACCCCAATTAGGGGGCACTGAAGCTTTCTTT. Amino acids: CASSPQLGGTEAFF.

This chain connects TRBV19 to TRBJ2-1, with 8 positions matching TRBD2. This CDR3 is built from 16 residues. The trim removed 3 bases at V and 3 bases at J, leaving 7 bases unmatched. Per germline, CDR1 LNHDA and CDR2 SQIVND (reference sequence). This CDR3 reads CASSISASGRYNEQFF. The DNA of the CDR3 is TGTGCCAGTAGTATTTCTGCTAGCGGGCGCTACAATGAGCAGTTCTTC.

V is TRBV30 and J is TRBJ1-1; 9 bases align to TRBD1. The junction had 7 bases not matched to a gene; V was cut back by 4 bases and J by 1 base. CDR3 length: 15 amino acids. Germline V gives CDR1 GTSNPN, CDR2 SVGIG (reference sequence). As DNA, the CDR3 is TGTGCCTGGACTAGGACAGGGGACAAGAACACTGAAGCTTTCTTT. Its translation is CAWTRTGDKNTEAFF.

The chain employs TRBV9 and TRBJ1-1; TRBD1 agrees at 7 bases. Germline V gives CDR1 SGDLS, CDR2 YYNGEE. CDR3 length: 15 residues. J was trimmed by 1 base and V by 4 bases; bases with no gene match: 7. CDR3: CASSLGGGSNTEAFF. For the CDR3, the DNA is TGTGCCAGCAGCCTAGGGGGCGGCTCGAACACTGAAGCTTTCTTT. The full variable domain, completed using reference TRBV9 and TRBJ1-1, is DSGVTQTPKHLITATGQRVTLRCSPRSGDLSVYWYQQSLDQGLQFLIQYYNGEERAKGNILERFSAQQFPDLHSELNLSSLELGDSALYFCASSLGGGSNTEAFFGQGTRLTVV.

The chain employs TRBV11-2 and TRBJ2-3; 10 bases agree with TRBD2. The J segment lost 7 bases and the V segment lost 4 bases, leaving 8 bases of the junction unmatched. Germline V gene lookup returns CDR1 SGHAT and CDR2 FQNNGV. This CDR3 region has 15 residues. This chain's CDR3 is CASSSRGSGGHTQYF. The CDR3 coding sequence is TGTGCCAGCAGCTCCCGGGGTAGCGGGGGGCATACGCAGTATTTT.

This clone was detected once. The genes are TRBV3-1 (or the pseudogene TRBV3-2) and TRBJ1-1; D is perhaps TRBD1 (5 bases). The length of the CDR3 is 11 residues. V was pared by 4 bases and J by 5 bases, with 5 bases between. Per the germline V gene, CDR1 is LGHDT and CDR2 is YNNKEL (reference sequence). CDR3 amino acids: CASSPGTEAFF. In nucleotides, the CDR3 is TGTGCCAGCAGCCCAGGGACTGAAGCTTTCTTT.

In nucleotides, the CDR3 is TGTGCCAGCAGCTTATGGGCGCGGGGGGCCAGCGCTAACAATGAGCAGTTCTTC. It is translated as CASSLWARGASANNEQFF. The rearrangement joins TRBV11-2 to TRBJ2-1; TRBD2 agrees at 8 bases. The CDR3 has 18 amino acids. V dropped 2 bases and J dropped 5; count of bases not matched to a gene: 14. Germline assignment: CDR1 SGHAT and CDR2 FQNNGV.

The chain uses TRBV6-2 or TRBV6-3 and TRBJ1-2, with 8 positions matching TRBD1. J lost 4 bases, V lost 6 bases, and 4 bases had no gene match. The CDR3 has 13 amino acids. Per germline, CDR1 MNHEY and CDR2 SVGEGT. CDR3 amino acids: CASSPTGGYGYTF. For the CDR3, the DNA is TGTGCCAGCAGCCCAACAGGGGGCTATGGCTACACCTTC.

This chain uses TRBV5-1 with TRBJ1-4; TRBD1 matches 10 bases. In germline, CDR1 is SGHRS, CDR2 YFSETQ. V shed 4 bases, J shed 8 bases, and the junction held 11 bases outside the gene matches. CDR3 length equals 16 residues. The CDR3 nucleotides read TGCGCCAGCAGCGAAACATGGGGACAGGGGAACGAAAAACTGTTTTTT. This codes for CASSETWGQGNEKLFF.

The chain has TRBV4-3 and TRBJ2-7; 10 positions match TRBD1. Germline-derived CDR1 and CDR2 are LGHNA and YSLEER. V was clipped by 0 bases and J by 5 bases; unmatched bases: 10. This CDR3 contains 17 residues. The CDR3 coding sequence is TGCGCCAGCAGCCAAGATACGCCGGGACAGGGGTTCCACGAGCAGTACTTC. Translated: CASSQDTPGQGFHEQYF.